A selection of T cell receptor beta chains follows, all from one sample in a study of blood T cell repertoires in COVID-19. Repertoires were generated with immunoSEQ multiplex PCR, while TCRdb's copy carries only in-frame clones and drops some. The table includes 270,000 or so clones, under 90% detected once. The specimen was peripheral blood. These receptors were obtained from a woman between 18 and 29 years old with acute or convalescent COVID-19. CDR3s include the opening cysteine and the closing phenylalanine or tryptophan. The D gene is left open where the match is weak. The size of a clone is reported for some rows only, either as once, few or many, or as a class for expanded clones.

D gene,V gene,clone size,J gene,CDR3 DNA,CDR3 protein
NA,TRBV30,NA,TRBJ2-7,TGTGCCTGGACCCGGCGGGGTGCAGGCTACGAGCAGTACTTC,CAWTRRGAGYEQYF
NA,TRBV19,few,TRBJ1-3,TGTGCCAGTAGCCGCGGGGGGGCTGGAAACACCATATATTTT,CASSRGGAGNTIYF
NA,TRBV7-2,NA,TRBJ1-2,TGTGCCAGCAGCAGCAGCCCGGAGGCCTACACCTTC,CASSSSPEAYTF
NA,TRBV4-3,few,TRBJ2-7,TGCGCCAGCAGCCCCGGGGGCGGGGGCTCCTACGAGCAGTACTTC,CASSPGGGGSYEQYF
NA,TRBV2,NA,TRBJ2-5,TGTGCCAGCAACGGCCAAGAGACCCAGTACTTC,CASNGQETQYF
NA,TRBV7-9,NA,TRBJ2-5,TGTGCCAGCAGCTTAGTCGTAGGGGCCAGAGAGACCCAGTACTTC,CASSLVVGARETQYF
NA,TRBV3-1/TRBV3-2,NA,TRBJ1-6,TGTGCCAGCAGCCAAGTCGTGGCTAATTCACCCCTCCACTTT,CASSQVVANSPLHF
TRBD2,TRBV11-2,few,TRBJ2-7,TGTGCCAGCAGCTTACGTCCTAGCGGGGAGGGCTCCTACGAGCAGTACTTC,CASSLRPSGEGSYEQYF
NA,TRBV11-2,NA,TRBJ1-4,TGTGCCAGCAACCAAGGACAGTTAGATCCAACTAATGAAAAACTGTTTTTT,CASNQGQLDPTNEKLFF
TRBD1,TRBV28,NA,TRBJ1-1,TGTGCCAGCAGTGGAATCAGGGGGGACACTGAAGCTTTCTTT,CASSGIRGDTEAFF
TRBD1,TRBV6-6,NA,TRBJ1-4,TGTGCCAGCAGTGGGGACAGGGCTAATGAAAAACTGTTTTTT,CASSGDRANEKLFF
NA,TRBV12-3/TRBV12-4,NA,TRBJ1-2,TGTGCCAGCAGTTTATGGGGGGTATCTGGCTACACCTTC,CASSLWGVSGYTF
TRBD1,TRBV27,NA,TRBJ1-1,TGTGCCAGCAGTCCCTTGGACAGGGGGCGACGCACTGAAGCTTTCTTT,CASSPLDRGRRTEAFF
NA,TRBV4-1,NA,TRBJ1-2,TGCGCCAGCAGCCAAGACGGGGGATGGAGCTATGGCTACACCTTC,CASSQDGGWSYGYTF
NA,TRBV4-2,NA,TRBJ2-3,TGTGCCAGCAGCCAAGATTGGGACCGAGAATCGGGGGCAGATACGCAGTATTTT,CASSQDWDRESGADTQYF
TRBD1,TRBV29-1,NA,TRBJ2-3,TGCAGCGTACGACAGGGGGCGCGGACAGATACGCAGTATTTT,CSVRQGARTDTQYF
TRBD1,TRBV13,NA,TRBJ2-1,TGTGCCAGCAGCCCCTCAGGGGGCGCGTACAATGAGCAGTTCTTC,CASSPSGGAYNEQFF
NA,TRBV19,NA,TRBJ1-4,TGTGCCAGTAGCGCGGGTGAAAAACTGTTTTTT,CASSAGEKLFF
TRBD1,TRBV10-1,few,TRBJ2-2,TGCGCCAGCAGTGAGGGACAGGGGTTCGCGAACACCGGGGAGCTGTTTTTT,CASSEGQGFANTGELFF
TRBD1,TRBV4-3,NA,TRBJ2-7,TGCGCCAGCAGCCATACCAACGTCAGGGGGACCGAGCAGTACTTC,CASSHTNVRGTEQYF
NA,TRBV18,NA,TRBJ1-1,TGTGCCAGCTCACCAGACAGCTACACTGAAGCTTTCTTT,CASSPDSYTEAFF
NA,TRBV12-3/TRBV12-4,NA,TRBJ1-3,TGTGCCAGCAGCAATGGAAACACCATATATTTT,CASSNGNTIYF
TRBD1,TRBV13,NA,TRBJ2-7,TGTGCCAGCAGTCCCGGGACAGGGAGTGAGCAGTACTTC,CASSPGTGSEQYF
TRBD1,TRBV7-2,once,TRBJ2-1,TGTGCCAGCAGCTTTGGACAGGGCTATGAGCAGTTCTTC,CASSFGQGYEQFF